This T cell receptor (beta chain) stems from a study of CXCR3-negative and CXCR3-positive naive CD8 T cells (dated by TCRdb to the late 2010s). About the full investigation: In total, 120 million to 150 million TRB reads were obtained, corresponding to roughly 1.5 +/- 0.3 million reads per library. Data from some twelve donors, pooled across two independent experiments, went into the diversity and physicochemical repertoire analyses. TRBV-TRBJ cluster analysis included naive subsets from several donors and memory cells from 3 donors. The paper's findings and limits, for the study overall: Because surface CD5, which is linked to self-reactivity in mice, was comparable between the naive subsets, TCR interaction strength was also inferred from the physicochemical properties of TRB CDR3s. Repertoire diversity was comparably high in both naive subsets but much lower in memory CD8+ T cells. Similar TRBV-TRBJ usage was shown by naive CXCR3-negative and CXCR3-positive cells from the same donor, whereas distinct patterns were shown by memory cells. Because CXCR3 expression was partially decreased after cryopreservation, freshly isolated PBMCs were used for most assays. Compared with CXCR3-negative naive cells, CXCR3-positive naive cells had TRB CDR3s with higher hydrophobicity (lower Kidera factor 4), lower energy, and higher strength and volume indices.

The CDR3 sequence holds 14 residues, the cysteine and phenylalanine included. No nucleotide data were recorded. Taken from the germline V gene, the CDR1 and CDR2 loops are MNHEY and SVGAGI. Comment on this clonotype: Its antigen remains undetermined.

The reads were generated on a NextSeq 550. The Human TCR Profiling Kit (MiLaboratory) was used to prepare UMI-labeled 5' RACE TRB cDNA libraries. The full amount of extracted RNA was used for cDNA synthesis, and the full amount of resulting cDNA was used for PCR amplification. Libraries were prepared in parallel using an identical number of PCR cycles. Under the source paper's analysis protocol: With a minimum of two reads required per UMI, MIGEC and MiXCR pulled out about 54,000 +/- 9,700 unique UMI-labeled TRB cDNA molecules from each library. On average, approximately 40,000 +/- 10,000 functional in-frame TRB CDR3 nucleotide clonotypes lacking stop codons were found per library. After downsampling to 5000 UMI-labeled TRB molecules per sample, diversity metrics such as normalized Shannon-Wiener and Chao1 were calculated in VDJtools. VDJtools was used to calculate clonotype-size-weighted physicochemical properties of the central five CDR3 residues, namely interaction energy, strength, volume and Kidera factor 4. The reads underwent TCRdb reprocessing, giving one record for each CDR3 protein sequence and no DNA. The V and J calls here are based on TCRdb, not the publication. The sample's table lists a count of over 150,000 distinct CDR3 sequences. The ten most abundant clones make up 0.45% to 0.6% of the sample.

For every CD8+ T cell subset, under 350,000 cells were flow-sorted straight into RLT lysis buffer, and each subset was sorted in triplicate. Naive CD8+ T cells were defined stringently as CD45RO-CCR7+CD27+CD95- to exclude memory contaminants. Using standard density gradient centrifugation, peripheral blood mononuclear cells were isolated from buffy coats. Naive CXCR3-negative and CXCR3-positive CD8+ T cells were flow-sorted on a FACSAria III. Total RNA was extracted from sorted cells with an RNeasy Mini Kit. Input material: naive CXCR3+ CD8+ T cells from blood. The label giving this sample's cell subset or site can be read as: CD45RO-CCR7+CD27+CD95- naive CD8+ T cells expressing CXCR3 (TNR3+). The V and J segments used are TRBV6-5 and TRBJ1-1; TCRdb designates TRBD1, a call that cannot be tested without DNA. The source is a human donor in good health. Some clones in this sample may be carry-over from other donors' samples. The CDR3 protein: CASSTPRGLHGAFF.